The clone carrying this T cell receptor beta chain appeared many times. The target antigen is unknown. The germline gives CDR1 MNHEY, CDR2 SVGAGI. The V end lost 0 bases, the J end lost 4 bases, and 6 bases lay between the germline ends. The CDR3 covers 13 residues. The study enrolled patients aged 18 to 65 with newly diagnosed hyperthyroidism of under 2 months' duration. PBMCs came from about 10 ml fresh peripheral blood. Regions amplified from RNA transcripts were the TCR beta CDR3 regions. The TCR CDR3 first-round RT-PCR relied on the HTBI primer set. TCRdb re-called the multiplex PCR reads through MiXCR, storing one row per CDR3 protein. This sample yields 500,000 to 600,000 distinct CDR3 sequences, of which over 15% are seen a single time; around 18% belongs to the top ten. The entry originates in a study of T cells in Graves' hyperthyroidism and ophthalmopathy. Study-level points and caveats: Expanded thyroid clonotypes (above 0.001) were mostly also found in blood. Stable hyperthyroidism and ophthalmopathy were separated using 13 V-J signatures.

Specimen: blood. The source of this sequence is a woman aged 18-35 years with Graves' hyperthyroidism. The chain employs TRBV6-5 and TRBJ1-2; no firm D call. This CDR3 reads CASSYSITYGYTF. DNA of the CDR3: TGTGCCAGCAGTTACTCGATAACCTATGGCTACACCTTC.